Sequencing of this T cell receptor beta chain was carried out in a study of T cells in Graves' hyperthyroidism and ophthalmopathy (dated by TCRdb to 2018 to 2020). Study-wide context: Peripheral blood was collected at initial diagnosis, before any treatment. The 100 discovery patients were randomly divided into training and test sets at a 7:3 ratio. The paper reports TCR Vbeta CDR3 sequencing of over 130 peripheral blood samples: under 45 ophthalmopathy, approximately 74 hyperthyroidism and around 17 progressor patients. An independent validation cohort of around 19 hyperthyroidism patients and about 16 patients who later progressed to ophthalmopathy tested prospective prediction of ophthalmopathy. TCR V-J signatures able to tell the groups apart were searched for in a discovery cohort of approximately 95 patients, of whom 40 to 45 had Graves' ophthalmopathy and roughly 57 had stable Graves' hyperthyroidism. In about 6 Graves' hyperthyroidism patients, the study also compared T-cell repertoires from thyroid tissue with T-cell repertoires from blood. After sampling, hyperthyroidism patients received methimazole starting at 30 mg daily, and ophthalmopathy patients received high-dose intravenous methylprednisolone.

The research as a whole found: Most expanded thyroid clonotypes (frequency above 0.001) were also detected in blood, a finding suggesting that blood repertoires may reflect thyroid immune responses. No statistical method was used to set the sample size in advance, and investigators knew the group allocation. Ophthalmopathy was separated from stable hyperthyroidism by a 13 V-J signature model, with over 85% sensitivity and 81% to 82% specificity obtained in cross-validation and 80%/75% obtained in testing. During validation, the model predicted progression to ophthalmopathy a median of approximately 6.5 months ahead of onset, with approximately 71% sensitivity and roughly 72% specificity.

This clonotype was counted at least ten times. The specificity of this receptor is unknown. Nothing much larger sits one base from this clone, and base qualities are not available. TCR beta CDR3 regions were amplified from RNA transcripts. The first round of RT-PCR for the TCR CDR3 was performed with the HTBI primer set and the Qiagen OneStep RT-PCR kit. The libraries were constructed in a second round of multiplex PCR and then size-selected and purified. Paired-end sequencing of the libraries was performed with 100 bp reads on an Illumina HiSeq2000. The paper's data handling went like this. SOAPnuke was used to process the raw data, throwing out any read that contained adapters or uncalled bases, had a mean Phred below 15, or lacked an exact constant-primer or identifier match. High-quality paired reads were merged using COPE v1.2.5, and each unique nucleotide sequence was defined as a clonotype. MiTCR v1.1 was used to align the clonotypes against IMGT TRBV, TRBD and TRBJ reference segments. Analysis was restricted to V-J combinations with a frequency above 0.0001, which covered approximately 99% of repertoires. The TCS score was defined as F50 (clonal expansion) divided by E x V (chaos), with BLOSUM62-based TCRdist calculated between CDR3 peptides within each V-J. Welch's t-statistics and random forest reduced fewer than 550 V-J features to 10 to 15, which were used in a naive Bayes classifier (R e1071). Clones were called with MiXCR by TCRdb after fastp trimmed the public reads at Q25, and only in-frame beta chains were retained. Merged by CDR3 protein, the rows form single entries marked with the most common genes and DNA. The V and J calls were determined by TCRdb, not by the authors. The sample profile shows around 250,000 distinct CDR3 sequences; approximately 23% of them were found once. Roughly 35% of the sample comes from the top ten.

Moderately to severely active disease, a Clinical Activity Score of at least 3, a NOSPECS grade of at least 4, and a duration under 3 months were present in ophthalmopathy patients. The study excluded patients with uncontrolled infections, other autoimmune diseases, pregnancy or lactation. Diagnoses relied on clinical symptoms, serum thyroxine and TRAb, thyroid ultrasound and orbital computed tomography. Ficoll-Paque density gradient centrifugation was used to isolate PBMCs from under 11 ml of fresh peripheral blood. Total RNA was extracted with Trizol reagent, and quality was checked on an Agilent 2100 Bioanalyzer. Relative to germline, V is 5 bases shorter and J is 3 bases shorter, with 12 bases between their ends. From cysteine to phenylalanine, the CDR3 is 13 amino acids long. The kept DNA is CDR3 alone, 39 bases in frame from the first base. As encoded in the germline V gene, CDR1 is SGHRS while CDR2 is YFSETQ.

The sequence links TRBV5-1 to TRBJ2-7; the best D guess is TRBD1, with 6 bases matching. This receptor was taken from a woman between 40 and 50 years old with Graves' ophthalmopathy. Sequencing was carried out using blood. The sequenced DNA: TGCGCCAGCAGACAGGGCCAAGGCTACGAGCAGTACTTC. Protein translation: CASRQGQGYEQYF.